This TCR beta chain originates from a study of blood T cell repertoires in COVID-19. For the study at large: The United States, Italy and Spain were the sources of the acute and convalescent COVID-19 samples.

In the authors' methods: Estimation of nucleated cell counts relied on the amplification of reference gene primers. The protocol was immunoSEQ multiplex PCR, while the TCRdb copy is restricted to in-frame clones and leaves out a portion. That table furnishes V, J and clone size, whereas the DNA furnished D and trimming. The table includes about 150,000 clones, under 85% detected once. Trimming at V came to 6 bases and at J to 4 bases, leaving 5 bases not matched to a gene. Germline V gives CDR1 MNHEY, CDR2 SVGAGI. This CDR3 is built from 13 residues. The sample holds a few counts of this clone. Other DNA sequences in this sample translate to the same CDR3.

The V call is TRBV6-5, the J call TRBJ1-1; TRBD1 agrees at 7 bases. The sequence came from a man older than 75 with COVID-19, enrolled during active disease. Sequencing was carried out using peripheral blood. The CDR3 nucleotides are TGTGCCAGCAGACGACAGGGTGGCACTGAAGCTTTCTTT. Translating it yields CASRRQGGTEAFF.